These T cell receptor beta chains were read from a single sample in a study of vaccination and CD4 T cells after COVID-19. Antigens for these TCRs are unknown. One entry per CDR3 protein results from TCRdb running MiXCR on the PCR reads. The table shows about 25,000 distinct CDR3 sequences, with about half occurring only once. Sequencing was done on a sample of CD4+ T cells from blood, cultured in vitro. The receptors originated from a human donor who had recovered from COVID-19. Each CDR3 is given with its conserved first and last residue. Fields, in order: J gene, D gene, clone size, V gene, CDR3 DNA, CDR3 protein. D genes are given only for firm matches. The size field is filled for only some rows; it gives once, few, many or a size class.

j_call: TRBJ2-3; d_call: TRBD1; clone_size: .; v_call: TRBV6-1; cdr3_nt: TGTGCCAGCAGTGGATCCGGGACAGGGAGAGCGGGGTCTAGCACAGATACGCAGTATTTT; cdr3_aa: CASSGSGTGRAGSSTDTQYF
j_call: TRBJ1-5; d_call: .; clone_size: few; v_call: TRBV19; cdr3_nt: TGTGCCAGTAGTATCAGCCACAGCAATCAGCCCCAGCATTTT; cdr3_aa: CASSISHSNQPQHF
j_call: TRBJ1-1; d_call: TRBD1; clone_size: .; v_call: TRBV5-4; cdr3_nt: TGTGCCAGCAGCTGGGGGGACAGCCGGAGCCGGGGCACTGAAGCTTTCTTT; cdr3_aa: CASSWGDSRSRGTEAFF
j_call: TRBJ1-4; d_call: .; clone_size: once; v_call: TRBV7-8; cdr3_nt: TGTGCCAGCAGCTCGGGCCGCAGGGGCCAAAAACTGTTTTTT; cdr3_aa: CASSSGRRGQKLFF
j_call: TRBJ1-6; d_call: TRBD1; clone_size: .; v_call: TRBV6-1; cdr3_nt: TGTGCCAGCAGGCGAACAGGGGGCAACTCCTATAATTCACCCCTCCACTTT; cdr3_aa: CASRRTGGNSYNSPLHF
j_call: TRBJ2-4; d_call: TRBD1; clone_size: .; v_call: TRBV27; cdr3_nt: TGTGCCAGCACCGGACAGGGGTTAGCCAAAAACATTCAGTACTTC; cdr3_aa: CASTGQGLAKNIQYF
j_call: TRBJ2-1; d_call: .; clone_size: .; v_call: TRBV6-1; cdr3_nt: TGTGCCAGCAGGGAGAAGTTCTTC; cdr3_aa: CASREKFF
j_call: TRBJ2-3; d_call: TRBD2; clone_size: .; v_call: TRBV6-5; cdr3_nt: TGTGCCAGCAGTTATGAGCGGGGGGGCCTAGGGCAGTATTTT; cdr3_aa: CASSYERGGLGQYF
j_call: TRBJ1-3; d_call: .; clone_size: few; v_call: TRBV19; cdr3_nt: TGTGCCAGTAGTTCAGACAGGTCCTCTGGAAACACCATATATTTT; cdr3_aa: CASSSDRSSGNTIYF
j_call: TRBJ2-1; d_call: TRBD1; clone_size: few; v_call: TRBV6-5; cdr3_nt: TGTGCCAGCAGTTACCGGGACAGTAATTACAATGAGCAGTTCTTC; cdr3_aa: CASSYRDSNYNEQFF
j_call: TRBJ2-7; d_call: .; clone_size: .; v_call: TRBV24-1; cdr3_nt: TGTGCCACCAGTGATCCCTCGGGACCGTACGAGCAGTACTTC; cdr3_aa: CATSDPSGPYEQYF
j_call: TRBJ2-5; d_call: TRBD2; clone_size: .; v_call: TRBV24-1; cdr3_nt: TGTGCCACCAGTGATGTCTCTAGCGGGAGGGCGGGGACCCAGTACTTC; cdr3_aa: CATSDVSSGRAGTQYF
j_call: TRBJ1-1; d_call: .; clone_size: .; v_call: TRBV7-9; cdr3_nt: TGTGCCAGCAGCTTTCAGGAGAACAGCCGGGCTTTCTTT; cdr3_aa: CASSFQENSRAFF
j_call: TRBJ2-5; d_call: TRBD1; clone_size: .; v_call: TRBV6-1; cdr3_nt: TGTGCCAGCAGTGCAGGGGGCGGTGAAGAGACCCAGTACTTC; cdr3_aa: CASSAGGGEETQYF
j_call: TRBJ1-2; d_call: .; clone_size: few; v_call: TRBV2; cdr3_nt: TGTGCCAGCAGTGAAGCGCTAACTCGACAAAACTATGGCTACACCTTC; cdr3_aa: CASSEALTRQNYGYTF
j_call: TRBJ2-7; d_call: .; clone_size: .; v_call: TRBV7-3; cdr3_nt: TGTGCCAGCAGCTTACCGTACCGCCACTCCTACGAGCAGTACTTC; cdr3_aa: CASSLPYRHSYEQYF
j_call: TRBJ1-2; d_call: TRBD1; clone_size: .; v_call: TRBV18; cdr3_nt: TGTGCCAGCTCACCAGCGACAGGGTACTATGGCTACACCTTC; cdr3_aa: CASSPATGYYGYTF
j_call: TRBJ2-1; d_call: TRBD2; clone_size: .; v_call: TRBV6-2/TRBV6-3; cdr3_nt: TGTGCCAGCAGTGTAGCGGGGGGCAACAATGAGCAGTTCTTC; cdr3_aa: CASSVAGGNNEQFF
j_call: TRBJ2-5; d_call: TRBD2; clone_size: .; v_call: TRBV20-1; cdr3_nt: TGCAGTGCTTACGGGACTAGCGTGGGAGAGACCCAGTACTTC; cdr3_aa: CSAYGTSVGETQYF
j_call: TRBJ2-3; d_call: .; clone_size: .; v_call: TRBV20-1; cdr3_nt: TGCAGTGCTGTTATCCCACAGGGCGGGGGCACAGATACGCAGTATTTT; cdr3_aa: CSAVIPQGGGTDTQYF
j_call: TRBJ2-1; d_call: TRBD2; clone_size: .; v_call: TRBV2; cdr3_nt: TGTGCCAGCAGCAAGGACGGGACTAGCGGGAGGGCCGAGGTGTTCTTC; cdr3_aa: CASSKDGTSGRAEVFF
j_call: TRBJ2-2; d_call: .; clone_size: .; v_call: TRBV6-5; cdr3_nt: TGTGCCAGCAGTTACTCAAGCCCAGGGTCCGCGAACACCGGGGAGCTGTTTTTT; cdr3_aa: CASSYSSPGSANTGELFF
j_call: TRBJ2-2; d_call: .; clone_size: .; v_call: TRBV28; cdr3_nt: TGTGCCGTCCCACTGCGCAGGGGAGGCGGACCTACCGGGGAGCTGTTTTTT; cdr3_aa: CAVPLRRGGGPTGELFF
j_call: TRBJ2-7; d_call: TRBD2; clone_size: .; v_call: TRBV12-3/TRBV12-4; cdr3_nt: TGTGCCAGCAGTTTGTTGGCTAGCGGGAACTACGAGCAGTACTTC; cdr3_aa: CASSLLASGNYEQYF
j_call: TRBJ2-1; d_call: .; clone_size: .; v_call: TRBV2; cdr3_nt: TGTGCCAGCAGTTTAGCCGGAGAGCAGTTCTTC; cdr3_aa: CASSLAGEQFF
j_call: TRBJ1-5; d_call: .; clone_size: .; v_call: TRBV6-1; cdr3_nt: TGTGCCAGCAGTCCTAACGGGCCGGCTAGTGGCAATCAGCCCCAGCATTTT; cdr3_aa: CASSPNGPASGNQPQHF
j_call: TRBJ1-1; d_call: TRBD1; clone_size: .; v_call: TRBV9; cdr3_nt: TGTGCCAGCAGCGTAGGGGACAGGAGAAACACTGAAGCTTTCTTT; cdr3_aa: CASSVGDRRNTEAFF
j_call: TRBJ1-3; d_call: .; clone_size: few; v_call: TRBV28; cdr3_nt: TGTGCCAGCAGTCTCTTGACAGGAGGAAACACCATATATTTT; cdr3_aa: CASSLLTGGNTIYF
j_call: TRBJ2-2; d_call: .; clone_size: medium-sized; v_call: TRBV7-2; cdr3_nt: TGTGCCAGCAGACCTACAGGGACCGGGGAGCTGTTTTTT; cdr3_aa: CASRPTGTGELFF
j_call: TRBJ1-6; d_call: TRBD1; clone_size: few; v_call: TRBV6-2/TRBV6-3; cdr3_nt: TGTGCCAGCAGTCTACTCCGACAGGGCTTGAGTTCACCCCTCCACTTT; cdr3_aa: CASSLLRQGLSSPLHF
j_call: TRBJ1-2; d_call: .; clone_size: .; v_call: TRBV6-2/TRBV6-3; cdr3_nt: TGTGCCAGCAGTTTATCAGACCTGAGCAGGGGCTACACCTTC; cdr3_aa: CASSLSDLSRGYTF
j_call: TRBJ1-2; d_call: .; clone_size: .; v_call: TRBV7-9; cdr3_nt: TGTGCCAGCAGCCCTAACAGTGAGGGCTACACCTTC; cdr3_aa: CASSPNSEGYTF
j_call: TRBJ1-4; d_call: .; clone_size: .; v_call: TRBV6-5; cdr3_nt: TGTGCCAGCAGTTATGCGAAAGGGGGAAATGAAAAACTGTTTTTT; cdr3_aa: CASSYAKGGNEKLFF
j_call: TRBJ1-4; d_call: TRBD1; clone_size: .; v_call: TRBV20-1; cdr3_nt: TGCAGCGCGGTACAGGGGGCTGTTGAAAAACTGTTTTTT; cdr3_aa: CSAVQGAVEKLFF
j_call: TRBJ2-3; d_call: .; clone_size: few; v_call: TRBV7-2; cdr3_nt: TGTGCCAGCAGCTTAGCTCCCTGGACGCAGTATTTT; cdr3_aa: CASSLAPWTQYF
j_call: TRBJ2-7; d_call: .; clone_size: few; v_call: TRBV20-1; cdr3_nt: TGCAGTGCTAGGACCCTAAAGGACCTCTCCTACGAGCAGTACTTC; cdr3_aa: CSARTLKDLSYEQYF
j_call: TRBJ2-7; d_call: .; clone_size: .; v_call: TRBV29-1; cdr3_nt: TGCAGCGCCGCGGAGGGGCCATTCCCCTACGAGCAGTACTTC; cdr3_aa: CSAAEGPFPYEQYF
j_call: TRBJ1-1; d_call: TRBD1; clone_size: .; v_call: TRBV6-5; cdr3_nt: TGTGCCAGCAGTTCACAGGGGGAGAACACTGAAGCTTTCTTT; cdr3_aa: CASSSQGENTEAFF
j_call: TRBJ1-6; d_call: .; clone_size: few; v_call: TRBV20-1; cdr3_nt: TGCAGTGCTAGAGATCCGATGGGGGGCGATTCACCCCTCCACTTT; cdr3_aa: CSARDPMGGDSPLHF
j_call: TRBJ2-7; d_call: TRBD2; clone_size: .; v_call: TRBV28; cdr3_nt: TGTGCCAGCACCCTACTAGCGAGAATCTACGAGCAGTACTTC; cdr3_aa: CASTLLARIYEQYF
j_call: TRBJ1-1; d_call: .; clone_size: .; v_call: TRBV20-1; cdr3_nt: TGCAGTGCTAGATCCTTCGGCGGGGGAATGAACACTGAAGCTTTCTTT; cdr3_aa: CSARSFGGGMNTEAFF
j_call: TRBJ2-3; d_call: .; clone_size: few; v_call: TRBV19; cdr3_nt: TGTGCCAGTAGTACTGTAGAGTGGGGCACAGATACGCAGTATTTT; cdr3_aa: CASSTVEWGTDTQYF
j_call: TRBJ1-1; d_call: TRBD1; clone_size: .; v_call: TRBV29-1; cdr3_nt: TGCAGCGTCCGACAGGGGCGCATGAACACTGAAGCTTTCTTT; cdr3_aa: CSVRQGRMNTEAFF
j_call: TRBJ2-7; d_call: TRBD2; clone_size: .; v_call: TRBV19; cdr3_nt: TGTGCCAGTAGGCTGACCGGGGGGGGCCTAGCGGCCTACGAGCAGTACTTC; cdr3_aa: CASRLTGGGLAAYEQYF
j_call: TRBJ2-2; d_call: .; clone_size: .; v_call: TRBV20-1; cdr3_nt: TGCAGTGCTAGACAGGGCACCGGGGAGCTGTTTTTT; cdr3_aa: CSARQGTGELFF
j_call: TRBJ2-2; d_call: TRBD1; clone_size: few; v_call: TRBV20-1; cdr3_nt: TGCAGTGCTTTGGGGACAGGGGTGAACACCGGGGAGCTGTTTTTT; cdr3_aa: CSALGTGVNTGELFF
j_call: TRBJ1-1; d_call: .; clone_size: few; v_call: TRBV6-1; cdr3_nt: TGTGCCAGCCAGCTATGGGGGGGTGACACTGAAGCTTTCTTT; cdr3_aa: CASQLWGGDTEAFF
j_call: TRBJ2-2; d_call: .; clone_size: few; v_call: TRBV21-1; cdr3_nt: TGTGCCAGCAGCAAAGGGACAGGGGCGGACGGGGAGCTGTTTTTT; cdr3_aa: CASSKGTGADGELFF
j_call: TRBJ1-1; d_call: .; clone_size: .; v_call: TRBV5-4; cdr3_nt: TGTGCCAGCAGCTTGGATCCCGACAGGTCCGCCACTGAAGCTTTCTTT; cdr3_aa: CASSLDPDRSATEAFF
j_call: TRBJ1-1; d_call: TRBD1; clone_size: .; v_call: TRBV29-1; cdr3_nt: TGCAGCGTTGGGGACAGTTTGAACACTGAAGCTTTCTTT; cdr3_aa: CSVGDSLNTEAFF
j_call: TRBJ1-2; d_call: TRBD1; clone_size: .; v_call: TRBV6-1; cdr3_nt: TGTGCCAGCAGTGGAATGGGACAGAACTATGGCTACACCTTC; cdr3_aa: CASSGMGQNYGYTF